This T cell receptor (beta chain) was captured in a study of vaccination and CD4 T cells after COVID-19. Overall study context: Convalescent participants consisted of six males and four females, two being Hispanic. For three convalescent patients, sampling occurred both at day 14 and at days 161 to 241 after vaccination. Study observations and caveats: Among convalescent patients, a median about 84% of reactive clones emerged only after vaccination.

The assay that was used to sequence DNA from cultured CD4+ T cells was the Oncomine TCR Beta short-read assay. TCRdb itself ran the PCR reads through MiXCR, one entry per CDR3 protein. The sample yields about 25,000 distinct CDR3 sequences, 25% to 30% seen once. This clonotype was picked up a small number of times. The antigen remains undetermined. Time point of the sample: late sampling 161 to 241 days after vaccination in a few convalescent patients. Specified treatment: approximately 9-day PBMC culture with coronavirus spike peptide pools or control peptides (ViraFEST assay). Sample: CD4+ T cells from blood, cultured in vitro, taken about 7 months after SARS-CoV-2 vaccination. This sequence originates from a human donor who had recovered from COVID-19.

CDR3 residues: CAISSLEQETQYF. Here the CDR3 DNA reads TGTGCCATCAGTTCCCTGGAACAAGAGACCCAGTACTTC. J is TRBJ2-5 and V is TRBV10-3; no clear D. This CDR3 is built from 13 residues. Trimming took 5 bases from V and 2 from J, leaving 9 bases between them. Looked up from germline, CDR1 is ENHRY and CDR2 is SYGVKD.